One and the same sample provided the 7 T cell receptor beta chains below, sequenced in a study of blood T cell repertoires in COVID-19. Sequenced by immunoSEQ multiplex PCR; TCRdb stores in-frame clones only, minus some. Of 50,000 to 60,000 clones listed, more than 85% are singletons. Sequencing was done on a sample of peripheral blood. The receptors were sampled from a woman older than 75 with acute or convalescent COVID-19.

This chain uses TRBV10-3 with TRBJ1-3, with TRBD1 matching 8 bases. The germline gives CDR1 ENHRY, CDR2 SYGVKD. The CDR3 extends over 15 amino acids. V shed 7 bases, J shed 0 bases, and the junction held 5 bases outside the gene matches. The CDR3, as DNA: TGTGCCATCATGGCAGGGGGCCTCTCTGGAAACACCATATATTTT. It specifies CAIMAGGLSGNTIYF.

The chain carries TRBV5-1 and TRBJ2-5, with 10 bases fitting TRBD2. Trimming removed 4 bases from V and 2 bases from J; junction bases left unmatched: 5. CDR3 length: 15 residues. Germline V gene lookup returns CDR1 SGHRS and CDR2 YFSETQ. As DNA, the CDR3 is TGCGCCAGCAGCATACTAGCGGGACAACAAGAGACCCAGTACTTC. Protein sequence: CASSILAGQQETQYF.

V gene TRBV5-1 combines with J gene TRBJ1-2; maybe TRBD1 (5 bases). This CDR3 is built from 16 residues. Trimming took 0 bases from V and 8 from J, leaving 20 bases between them. Germline loops: CDR1 SGHRS, CDR2 YFSETQ. The CDR3 DNA sequence: TGCGCCAGCAGCTTGGGCGGGACTCCGGGGTCGGGAGGCTACACCTTC. Translated, it gives CASSLGGTPGSGGYTF.

This clone has a handful of counts. V is TRBV28 and J is TRBJ1-5; 9 bases fit TRBD1. CDR1 and CDR2 (germline): MDHEN, SYDVKM. CDR3 length: 14 residues. Trimming took 7 bases from V and 6 from J; bases not matched to a gene: 7. The CDR3 bases are TGTGCCAGCATCGAGGGACAGGGTATTCAGCCCCAGCATTTT. Translated: CASIEGQGIQPQHF. The complete variable domain, with remaining parts taken from reference TRBV28 and TRBJ1-5, reads DVKVTQSSRYLVKRTGEKVFLECVQDMDHENMFWYRQDPGLGLRLIYFSYDVKMKEKGDIPEGYSVSREKKERFSLILESASTNQTSMYLCASIEGQGIQPQHFGDGTRLSIL.

The V and J genes are TRBV2 and TRBJ2-7, with 13 positions matching TRBD2. The germline gives CDR1 SNHLY, CDR2 FYNNEI. Germline trimming cut 6 bases from V and 7 bases from J; bases unmatched to any gene: 12. There are 16 residues in the CDR3. The CDR3 is CASSGLAGAFEWEQYF. CDR3 coding DNA: TGTGCCAGCAGCGGACTAGCGGGAGCGTTTGAGTGGGAGCAGTACTTC.

Worth noting for this clone: One junction end disagrees with the germline gene, perhaps due to a read error. V gene TRBV20-1 combines with J gene TRBJ2-3, with TRBD2 identical over 8 bases. The CDR3 has 15 residues. Germline V gene sequence: CDR1 DFQATT, CDR2 SNEGSKA (reference sequence). CDR3 DNA: TGCAGTGCTAGTAGGCCCGGGACTAGATTGGCCAGCCGGGATTTT. Protein: CSASRPGTRLASRDF.

This chain uses TRBV11-2 with TRBJ2-7; 8 nucleotides align to TRBD2. J gave up 7 bases and V 5 bases, and 16 bases lay outside the gene matches. Germline V gives CDR1 SGHAT, CDR2 FQNNGV. This CDR3 spans 16 amino acids. CDR3 sequence reads: CASSGRVSGRTQEQYF. The CDR3 DNA follows: TGTGCCAGCAGCGGGCGTGTGAGCGGGAGAACTCAAGAGCAGTACTTC.